This T cell receptor (beta chain) was sequenced in a study of radiation and T cells in renal cell carcinoma. Regarding this clone: The antigen remains undetermined.

This table comes from immunoSEQ multiplex PCR, and its TCRdb copy is limited to in-frame clones, with some not included. The data hold roughly 170,000 clones, with about 85% observed a single time. The CDR3 runs to 15 residues. Germline loops: CDR1 SGHDT, CDR2 YYEEEE. The germline V and J ends were trimmed by 3 bases and 3 bases, with 10 bases remaining between them. As for time point: blood 4 weeks post-SBRT, at nephrectomy. Treatment reported: 15 Gy SBRT to primary tumor, nephrectomy 4 weeks later. Blood was sampled at baseline, 2 weeks and 4 weeks after SBRT. Overall study results and limits: From baseline, blood top tumor clonotypes peaked at 2 weeks post-radiation.

Sample: blood, taken from a patient whose treatment included radiotherapy and nephrectomy. V and J are TRBV5-6 and TRBJ2-6, with a weak D call TRBD2 (5 bases). This TCR came from a woman aged 45-65 years with renal cell carcinoma. CDR3 bases: TGTGCCAGCAGCTCCCCCGGGGTTGGGGCCAACGTCCTGACTTTC. Its translation is CASSSPGVGANVLTF.